This T cell receptor beta chain came from a study of cytomegalovirus exposure and HLA in healthy donors. A note on this clone: Its antigen remains unidentified.

The PCR contained 60 Vbeta and 13 Jbeta primers. TCRdb keeps only in-frame clones here, not all; method: immunoSEQ multiplex PCR. The table records some 140,000 clones, more than 60% of them present only once. General study results and limits: V- and J-gene trimming of TCR beta was linked (in a later analysis) to a missense DCLRE1C variant.

This CDR3 has 14 amino acids. Trimming stripped 3 bases from V and 7 bases from J, with 13 bases between. CDR1 and CDR2 (germline): MDHEN, SYDVKM. The chain recombines TRBV28 with TRBJ1-5; a weak D match, TRBD1 (6 bases). Sequenced input: PBMCs. The sequence derives from a woman in her forties in good health and CMV-seronegative. The CDR3 coding sequence is TGTGCCAGCAGTTTCGTGGGGACATTGCAGCCCCAGCATTTT. Protein sequence: CASSFVGTLQPQHF.